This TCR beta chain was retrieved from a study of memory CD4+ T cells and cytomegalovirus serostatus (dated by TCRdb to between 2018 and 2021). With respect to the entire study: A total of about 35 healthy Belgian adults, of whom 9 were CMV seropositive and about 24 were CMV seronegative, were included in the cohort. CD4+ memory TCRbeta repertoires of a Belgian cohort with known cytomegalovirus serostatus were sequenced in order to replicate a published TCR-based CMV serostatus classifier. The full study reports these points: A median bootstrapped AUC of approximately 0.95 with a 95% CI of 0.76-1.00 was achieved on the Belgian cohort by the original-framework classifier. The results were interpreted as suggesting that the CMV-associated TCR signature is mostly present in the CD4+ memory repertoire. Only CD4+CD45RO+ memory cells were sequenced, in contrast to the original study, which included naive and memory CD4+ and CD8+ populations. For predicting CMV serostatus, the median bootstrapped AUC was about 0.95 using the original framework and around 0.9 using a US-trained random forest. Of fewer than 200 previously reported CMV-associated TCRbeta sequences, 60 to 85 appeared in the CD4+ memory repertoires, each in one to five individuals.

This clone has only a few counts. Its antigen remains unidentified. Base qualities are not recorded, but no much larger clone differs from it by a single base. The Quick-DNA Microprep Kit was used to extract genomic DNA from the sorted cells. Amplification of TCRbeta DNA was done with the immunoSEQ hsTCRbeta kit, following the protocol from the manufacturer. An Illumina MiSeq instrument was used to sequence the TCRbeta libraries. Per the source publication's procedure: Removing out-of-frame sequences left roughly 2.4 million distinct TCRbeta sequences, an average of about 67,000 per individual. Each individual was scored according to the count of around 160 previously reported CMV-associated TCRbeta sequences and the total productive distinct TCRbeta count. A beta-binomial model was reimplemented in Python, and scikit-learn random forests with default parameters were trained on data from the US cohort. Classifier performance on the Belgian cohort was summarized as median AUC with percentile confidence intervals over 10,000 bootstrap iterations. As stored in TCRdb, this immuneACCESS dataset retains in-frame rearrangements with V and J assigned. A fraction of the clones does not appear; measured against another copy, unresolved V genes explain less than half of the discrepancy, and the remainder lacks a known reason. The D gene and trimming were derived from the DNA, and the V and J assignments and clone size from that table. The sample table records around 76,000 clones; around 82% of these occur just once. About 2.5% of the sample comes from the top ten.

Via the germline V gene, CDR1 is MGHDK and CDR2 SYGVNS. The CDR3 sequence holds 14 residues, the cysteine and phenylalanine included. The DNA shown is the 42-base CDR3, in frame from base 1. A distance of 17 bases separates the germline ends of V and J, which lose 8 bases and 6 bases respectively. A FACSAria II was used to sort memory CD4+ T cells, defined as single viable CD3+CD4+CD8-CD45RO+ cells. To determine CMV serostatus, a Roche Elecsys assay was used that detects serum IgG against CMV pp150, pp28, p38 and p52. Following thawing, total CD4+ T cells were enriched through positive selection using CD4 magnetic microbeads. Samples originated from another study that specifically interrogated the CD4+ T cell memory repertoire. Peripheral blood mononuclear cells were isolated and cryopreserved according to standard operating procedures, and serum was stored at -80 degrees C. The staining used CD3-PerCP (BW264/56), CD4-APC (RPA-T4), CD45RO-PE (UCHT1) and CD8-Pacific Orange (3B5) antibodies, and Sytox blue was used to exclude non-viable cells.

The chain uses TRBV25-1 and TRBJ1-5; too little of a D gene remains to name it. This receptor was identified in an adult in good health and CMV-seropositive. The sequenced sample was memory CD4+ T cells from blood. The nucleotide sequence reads TGTGCCAGCTCTATTCGGGGATCTAGTCAGCCCCAGCATTTT. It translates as CASSIRGSSQPQHF.